The rows below give T cell receptor beta chains drawn from one sample of a study of CD8 T cells in Susac syndrome. TCRdb reprocessed the immunoSEQ multiplex PCR reads via MiXCR and lists one record per CDR3 protein. Of about 150,000 distinct CDR3 sequences in the sample, 95% were seen once. The sequencing sample was made of CD8+ T cells from PBMCs. The receptors derive from a human donor with multiple sclerosis. Both conserved end residues are part of each CDR3. Fields, in order: J gene, clone size, D gene, V gene, CDR3 DNA, CDR3 protein. The D gene is left open where the match is weak. Not all rows give a size; the values are once, few, many and, for expanded clones, a class.

TRBJ2-1,NA,NA,TRBV2,TGTGCCAGCGGCTCGACGTGGGGGCTCTACAATGAGCAGTTCTTC,CASGSTWGLYNEQFF
TRBJ2-7,NA,NA,TRBV14,TGTGCCAGCAGTCATATGGTGACGGTATTGTACTTC,CASSHMVTVLYF
TRBJ1-1,NA,NA,TRBV29-1,TGCAGCGTTGAAGAAGGAATTGAAGCTTTCTTT,CSVEEGIEAFF
TRBJ2-3,NA,NA,TRBV7-9,TGTGCCGAGGGTGGCGGGGACCGCACAGATACGCAGTATTTT,CAEGGGDRTDTQYF
TRBJ2-3,few,NA,TRBV30,TGTGCCTGGAGTGTAACAGATACGCAGTATTTT,CAWSVTDTQYF
TRBJ1-1,NA,NA,TRBV19,TGTGCCAGTAGCCATTCTCTAGCTGAAGCTTTCTTT,CASSHSLAEAFF
TRBJ2-5,NA,TRBD1,TRBV7-6,TGTGCCAGCAGCTTAGATCTGGCAGGGGGCTTGGAGACCCAGTACTTC,CASSLDLAGGLETQYF
TRBJ1-1,NA,NA,TRBV20-1,TGCAGTGCTAGACCGATAACACTTGGTGAAGCTTTCTTT,CSARPITLGEAFF
TRBJ2-5,NA,NA,TRBV12-3/TRBV12-4,TGTGCCAGCAGCGAAGGGACCAAAGGGGCCCAGTACTTC,CASSEGTKGAQYF
TRBJ1-2,NA,NA,TRBV29-1,TGCAGCGTTGACGGCGGCTACACCTTC,CSVDGGYTF
TRBJ1-1,NA,NA,TRBV30,TGTGCCTGGAGTGTACCGGGCAGGGTCACTGAAGCTTTCTTT,CAWSVPGRVTEAFF
TRBJ2-5,NA,TRBD1,TRBV29-1,TGCAGCGCAGGACAGGGGGAAGAGACCCAGTACTTC,CSAGQGEETQYF
TRBJ2-1,NA,NA,TRBV27,TGTGCCAGCAGCACTATCTACAATGAGCAGTTCTTC,CASSTIYNEQFF
TRBJ2-7,once,NA,TRBV6-1,TGTGCCAGCAGTGACGCCTCAGGGACTGAGTCCTACGAGCAGTACTTC,CASSDASGTESYEQYF
TRBJ2-5,once,NA,TRBV20-1,TGCAGTGCTATTGGCGGGGGCTTCCAAGAGACCCAGTACTTC,CSAIGGGFQETQYF
TRBJ2-1,NA,NA,TRBV20-1,TGCAGTGCTAGGGATACAGGTACCTCCTACAATGAGCAGTTCTTC,CSARDTGTSYNEQFF
TRBJ2-1,few,NA,TRBV13,TGTGCCAGCAGCCGTTACAGGGAAGGTGAGCAGTTCTTC,CASSRYREGEQFF
TRBJ1-6,NA,NA,TRBV7-2,TGTGCCAGCCACGCGAGCTCCTATAATTCACCCCTCCACTTT,CASHASSYNSPLHF